The sequence of this T cell receptor (beta chain) was determined in a study of blood T cells in healthy people across ages. Whole-study findings and limits: The recorded TCR beta diversity per million T cells decreased in a roughly linear manner with age.

Primers used in a second PCR of roughly 7 to 12 cycles were a sample-barcoded 5' primer and a J-beta primer mix. TCRdb reanalysed the 5' RACE reads using MiXCR and keeps one entry per CDR3 protein. The profile shows around 1.7 million distinct CDR3 sequences, 28% of them singletons. This clonotype was picked up one time. What it binds is not known. The junction departs from germline at one end; a sequencing error may be responsible. The CDR3 has 18 amino acids. Per germline, CDR1 DFQATT and CDR2 SNEGSKA (reference sequence). Sequencing used blood. This TCR was sampled from a woman aged 30 to 39 in good health. J is TRBJ2-3 and V is TRBV20-1, with a weak D call TRBD1 (5 bases). CDR3 region: CSARGGWSSGASTDTQYF. CDR3 bases: TGCAGTGCCAGAGGTGGTTGGAGTAGTGGGGCTAGCACAGATACGCAGTATTTT.